Below are 16 T cell receptor beta chains sequenced from a single sample in a study of PD-L1 blockade in urothelial cancer (dated by TCRdb to the late 2010s). The method behind the library was the immunoSEQ multiplex PCR assay. Held by TCRdb, this immuneACCESS table contains in-frame sequences only and omits some clones. Under half of the omission traces to an unresolved V gene where checked; the cause of the rest is unknown. Counted in this sample were some 35,000 clones; approximately 90% of them appeared once. The ten largest clones add up to approximately 8% of the sample. The sequenced sample was PBMCs, obtained around atezolizumab (anti-PD-L1) treatment. These receptors came from a man aged 65 to 85 with urothelial cancer.

The J gene is TRBJ2-1, the V gene TRBV21-1; TRBD1, the D gene given by the table, was not confirmed from the DNA. TRBV21-1 is a pseudogene segment. This CDR3 comprises 16 residues. The CDR3 loop is CARPAERGTGRNEQFF. As DNA, the CDR3 is TGTGCCAGACCTGCGGAAAGGGGGACAGGGAGGAATGAGCAGTTCTTC.

The chain combines TRBV6-6 with TRBJ1-1; D uncertain. Germline values: CDR1 MNHNY, CDR2 SVGAGI (reference sequence). The CDR3 extends over 14 amino acids. V was pared by 4 bases and J by 0 bases, with 9 bases between. CDR3 nucleotides: TGTGCCAGCAGTTCTTCCAGGATGAACACTGAAGCTTTCTTT. It encodes CASSSSRMNTEAFF.

The V and J genes are TRBV30 and TRBJ1-3; D is perhaps TRBD1 (5 bases). Germline CDR1 GTSNPN, CDR2 SVGIG (reference sequence). This CDR3 has 14 amino acids. The ends were cut back, 0 bases at V and 4 bases at J, with 10 bases in the middle. CDR3 in amino acids: CAWSVTGAGNTIYF. For the CDR3, the DNA is TGTGCCTGGAGTGTAACTGGGGCCGGAAACACCATATATTTT.

The CDR3 sequence is CASSLGSGSVYEQFF. In nucleotides, the CDR3 is TGTGCCAGCAGTTTAGGTAGCGGGAGCGTATATGAGCAGTTCTTC. This sequence joins TRBV28 and TRBJ2-1; TRBD2 matches 9 bases. CDR3 length: 15 amino acids. Germline CDR1 reads MDHEN; CDR2 reads SYDVKM. V shed 2 bases and J 8 bases; nucleotides not matched to a gene: 7.

The rearrangement links TRBV5-5 to TRBJ2-7; the D is unclear. V was cut by 0 bases and J by 0 bases, with 10 bases left in between. The CDR3 has 15 residues. Germline V CDR1 and CDR2: SGHKS, YYEKEE (reference sequence). CDR3 protein: CASSLEAPVSYEQYF. The CDR3 coding sequence is TGTGCCAGCAGCTTGGAAGCGCCCGTCTCCTACGAGCAGTACTTC. Variable domain in full (rest from reference TRBV5-5 and TRBJ2-7): DAGVTQSPTHLIKTRGQQVTLRCSPISGHKSVSWYQQVLGQGPQFIFQYYEKEERGRGNFPDRFSARQFPNYSSELNVNALLLGDSALYLCASSLEAPVSYEQYFGPGTRLTVT.

The chain links TRBV27 to TRBJ2-7, with 12 bases identical to TRBD2. There are 14 residues in the CDR3. V lost 6 bases, J lost 4 bases, and 4 bases stayed unmatched. The V gene's germline CDR1 is MNHEY and CDR2 SMNVEV (reference sequence). CDR3 DNA sequence: TGTGCCAGCAGGCGGACTAGCGGGATTTACGAGCAGTACTTC. Its protein product is CASRRTSGIYEQYF.

This chain joins TRBV11-3 and TRBJ2-1; TRBD2 aligns across 13 bases. Germline V lookup: CDR1 SGHNT, CDR2 YENEEA. The CDR3 runs to 15 residues. V lost 5 bases to trimming and J lost 10 bases; unmatched junction nucleotides: 8. In DNA form, the CDR3 reads TGTGCCAGCAGCCAAGCCGGGACTAGCGGGACCGAGCAGTTCTTC. It is translated as CASSQAGTSGTEQFF.

This clone was seen once. The J gene is TRBJ2-4, the V gene TRBV5-1; TRBD2 matches 16 bases. J was trimmed by 6 bases and V by 2 bases; bases with no gene match: 8. The CDR3 consists of 18 residues. Germline V gives CDR1 SGHRS, CDR2 YFSETQ. The CDR3 bases are TGCGCCAGCAGCTTCGAAACCGGGACTAGCGGGAGGGCAAACATTCAGTACTTC. This sequence encodes CASSFETGTSGRANIQYF.

This clone has only one observation. The chain recombines TRBV19 with TRBJ2-7, with 11 bases aligning to TRBD2. The CDR3 covers 14 residues. CDR1 is LNHDA and CDR2 is SQIVND in the germline V gene (reference sequence). V was pared by 6 bases and J by 2 bases, with 3 bases of the junction left unmatched. In DNA form, the CDR3 reads TGTGCCAGTAGCCGGGGACTAGCGGCCTACGAGCAGTACTTC. Protein product: CASSRGLAAYEQYF. The full variable domain, in which reference TRBV19 and TRBJ2-7 provide the parts outside the CDR3, is DGGITQSPKYLFRKEGQNVTLSCEQNLNHDAMYWYRQDPGQGLRLIYYSQIVNDFQKGDIAEGYSVSREKKESFPLTVTSAQKNPTAFYLCASSRGLAAYEQYFGPGTRLTVT.

The genes are TRBV7-2 and TRBJ1-1; D ambiguous. V was clipped by 2 bases and J by 2 bases, with 6 bases between them. Per the germline V gene, CDR1 is SGHTA and CDR2 is FQGNSA. This CDR3 is built from 13 residues. This CDR3 reads CASSLNGNTEAFF. CDR3 coding DNA: TGTGCCAGCAGCTTAAACGGTAACACTGAAGCTTTCTTT.

V is TRBV27 and J is TRBJ1-1, with D unresolved. There are 11 residues in the CDR3. Trimming left V 7 bases short and J 10 bases short, with 13 bases between. Germline assignment: CDR1 MNHEY and CDR2 SMNVEV (reference sequence). CDR3 nucleotides: TGTGCCAGCATAACAACCCGGAGAGCTTTCTTT. Translated, it gives CASITTRRAFF.

This chain uses TRBV2 with TRBJ2-7; D is perhaps TRBD1 (6 bases). The CDR3 is 13 amino acids. Germline V gives CDR1 SNHLY, CDR2 FYNNEI. The ends were cut back, 9 bases at V and 5 bases at J, with 17 bases in the middle. Written as DNA, the CDR3 is TGTGCCAGGGCTCAGGGGTTTTGGAACGAGCAGTACTTC. Its protein is CARAQGFWNEQYF.

Here the CDR3 reads CASSPDRAGRQFF. DNA for the CDR3: TGCGCCAGCAGCCCCGATAGAGCCGGGAGGCAGTTCTTC. V usage is TRBV5-1 and J usage is TRBJ2-1; the D gene is possibly TRBD2 (6 bases). This CDR3 has 13 residues. Deletions cut 4 bases from V and 12 bases from J, with 17 bases between. From germline, CDR1 is SGHRS and CDR2 YFSETQ.

The genes are TRBV11-1 and TRBJ1-1; D perhaps matches TRBD1 (5 bases). This CDR3 has 14 residues. Germline V lookup: CDR1 SGHAT, CDR2 FQDESV (reference sequence). The V end lost 3 bases, the J end lost 8 bases, and 16 bases lay between the germline ends. The DNA of the CDR3 is TGTGCCAGCAGCTTTGAGGACGTGGGGCGGGAAGCTTTCTTT. It encodes CASSFEDVGREAFF.

J is TRBJ2-1 and V is TRBV7-9; perhaps TRBD1 as D (6 bases). V lost 7 bases to trimming and J lost 7 bases, with 17 bases between them. Germline assignment: CDR1 SEHNR and CDR2 FQNEAQ (reference sequence). The CDR3 is made up of 14 amino acids. CDR3 in DNA: TGTGCCAGCACCCCGCTGGGGGCGCGTAATGAGCAGTTCTTC. Translated, it gives CASTPLGARNEQFF.

The DNA for the CDR3 is TGCGCCAGCAGTCACAAGCCCTCCCGGACTAGCGGAGAGTCCTACGAGCAGTACTTC. Translated, it gives CASSHKPSRTSGESYEQYF. The chain couples TRBV23-1 to TRBJ2-7; 10 bases map to TRBD2. TRBV23-1 is designated an ORF whose function remains uncertain. There are 19 residues in the CDR3. The V gene end was trimmed by 3 bases and the J gene end by 1 base; junction bases not matched to a gene: 15.